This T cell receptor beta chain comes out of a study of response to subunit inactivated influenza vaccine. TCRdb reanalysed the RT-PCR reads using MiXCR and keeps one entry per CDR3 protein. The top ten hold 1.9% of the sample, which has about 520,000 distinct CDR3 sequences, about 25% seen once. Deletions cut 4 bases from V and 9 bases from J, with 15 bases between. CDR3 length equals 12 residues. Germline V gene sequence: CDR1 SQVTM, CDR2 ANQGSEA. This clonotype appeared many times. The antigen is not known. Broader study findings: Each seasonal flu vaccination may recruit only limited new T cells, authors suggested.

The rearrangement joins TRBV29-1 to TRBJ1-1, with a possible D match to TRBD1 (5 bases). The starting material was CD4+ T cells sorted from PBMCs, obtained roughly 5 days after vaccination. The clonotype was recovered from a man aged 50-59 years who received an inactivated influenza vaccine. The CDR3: CSVAEGMSQAFF. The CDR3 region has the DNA TGCAGCGTTGCGGAGGGGATGAGCCAAGCTTTCTTT.